This TCR beta chain was found in a study of blood T cell repertoires in COVID-19. The repertoire was sequenced with immunoSEQ multiplex PCR; TCRdb's copy has only in-frame clones and lacks some. The table shows 100,000 or so clones, with around four fifths occurring only once. Trimming cost V 7 bases and J 2 bases, with 10 bases left between them. The length of the CDR3 is 12 residues. Germline V gene sequence: CDR1 SQVTM, CDR2 ANQGSEA. V usage is TRBV29-1 and J usage is TRBJ2-3, with D possibly being TRBD1 (5 bases). Sequencing used peripheral blood. The source is a woman in her 70s with acute or convalescent COVID-19. The CDR3 DNA sequence: TGCAGCGCCAGGGATTTCACAGATACGCAGTATTTT. This translates into CSARDFTDTQYF.